This is a list of T cell receptor beta chains from one sample in a study of circulating and synovial CD4+ cells in juvenile arthritis. The assay was immunoSEQ multiplex PCR, and TCRdb's table has in-frame clones only and misses some. The profile covers fewer than 35,000 clones, with roughly 95% appearing a single time and about 3.1% taken by the ten largest. The sample taken for sequencing was CD4+ T cells from blood. Receptors were obtained from a human donor with juvenile idiopathic arthritis. Both conserved end residues are part of each CDR3. Each record gives: V gene, clone size, J gene, D gene, CDR3 DNA, CDR3 protein. A D gene is named only where the DNA matches it firmly. The listing skips clone size in some rows; elsewhere it reads once, few, many or a size class.

>TRBV15|few|TRBJ1-1|TRBD1
TGTGCCACCAGCAGAGAACCGGGACAGGGGAAGTCTGAAGCTTTCTTT
CATSREPGQGKSEAFF
>TRBV14|.|TRBJ1-4|TRBD1
TGTGCCAGCAGCCGAGACAGGGGCGGAAAACTGTTTTTT
CASSRDRGGKLFF
>TRBV9|.|TRBJ2-6|.
TGTGCCAGCAGCGTAGGGACAGTTGGGGCCAACGTCCTGACTTTC
CASSVGTVGANVLTF
>TRBV28|.|TRBJ2-7|.
TGTGCCAGCAGTTTTGCCTTCACTCGTGCCTACGAGCAGTACTTC
CASSFAFTRAYEQYF
>TRBV5-1|.|TRBJ2-5|TRBD2
TGCGCCAGCAGCTCCGTGCCTAGCGGCCAAGAGACCCAGTACTTC
CASSSVPSGQETQYF
>TRBV7-2|.|TRBJ2-7|.
TGTGCCAGCAGCTTAGTAGGAGCACCCAGTAACGAGCAGTACTTC
CASSLVGAPSNEQYF
>TRBV29-1|.|TRBJ2-3|.
TGCAGCGTTGCGGGGGACAGCACAGATACGCAGTATTTT
CSVAGDSTDTQYF
>TRBV11-2|.|TRBJ2-4|TRBD1
TGTGCCAGCAGTTTCACAGGGGCCATAGCCAAAAACATTCAGTACTTC
CASSFTGAIAKNIQYF
>TRBV7-3|.|TRBJ2-3|TRBD2
TGTGCCAGCAGCTTTAGCGGGAGCACAGATACGCAGTATTTT
CASSFSGSTDTQYF
>TRBV5-8|.|TRBJ2-5|.
TGTGCCAGCAGCTTGGGGAGGTTGGAGAGAGAGACCCAGTACTTC
CASSLGRLERETQYF
>TRBV5-1|.|TRBJ2-3|TRBD1
TGCGCCAGCAGCCGCCGGGACAGGGTACAAGATACGCAGTATTTT
CASSRRDRVQDTQYF
>TRBV18|.|TRBJ1-2|TRBD1
TGTGCCAGCTCAGCGGACAGGGGTATCTATGGCTACACCTTC
CASSADRGIYGYTF
>TRBV2|.|TRBJ1-1|TRBD1
TGTGCCCCCCCGGGACAGCAGAACCCTGAAGCTTTCTTT
CAPPGQQNPEAFF
>TRBV7-7|.|TRBJ2-3|.
TGTGCTAGCAGCTTAGCCGCCGGAGATACGCAGTATTTT
CASSLAAGDTQYF
>TRBV29-1|.|TRBJ2-7|TRBD2
TGCAGCGTTCGGTCTAGCGGGCCCGCCTACGAGCAGTACTTC
CSVRSSGPAYEQYF
>TRBV7-3|.|TRBJ1-1|TRBD1
TGTGCCAGCAGCTACACGGACGCCCAAGGACAGGGTGCAGCTTTCTTT
CASSYTDAQGQGAAFF
>TRBV7-2|.|TRBJ1-2|.
TGTGCCAGCAGCTTAGCGCCGGTGCCAGGTGGCTACACCTTC
CASSLAPVPGGYTF
>TRBV5-4|once|TRBJ2-7|TRBD2
TGTGCCAGCAGCCAAGAGGCGGGACTAGCTACCTACGAGCAGTACTTC
CASSQEAGLATYEQYF
>TRBV7-2|.|TRBJ2-3|.
TGTGCCAGCAGCTTCCCGGGACAAATAAGCACAGATACGCAGTATTTT
CASSFPGQISTDTQYF
>TRBV30|.|TRBJ1-2|.
TGTGCCTGGAGTGTACTCTCGTTTCGGTCCGGCTACACCTTC
CAWSVLSFRSGYTF
>TRBV5-4|.|TRBJ2-7|.
TGTGCCAGCAGCTTGGGGACAGTCACCTACGAGCAGTACTTC
CASSLGTVTYEQYF
>TRBV10-3|.|TRBJ1-1|.
TGTGCCATCAGTGGACAGCAGAACACTGAAGCTTTCTTT
CAISGQQNTEAFF
>TRBV7-2|.|TRBJ2-3|TRBD2
TGTGCCAGCAGCGTGACTAGCGGGAGAGCAGATACGCAGTATTTT
CASSVTSGRADTQYF
>TRBV19|few|TRBJ1-4|.
TGTGCCAGTGGAACAGGGAATGAAAAACTGTTTTTT
CASGTGNEKLFF
>TRBV4-1|.|TRBJ2-4|.
TGCGCCAGCAGCCAAGGGGCGCGAGAAAACATTCAGTACTTC
CASSQGARENIQYF
>TRBV29-1|.|TRBJ2-2|.
TGCAGCGCCCCGGGGGCGAACACCGGGGAGCTGTTTTTT
CSAPGANTGELFF
>TRBV19|.|TRBJ2-7|.
TGTGCCAGTAGTATAGAGTCAGGGGCAGTGGGCGAGCAGTACTTC
CASSIESGAVGEQYF
>TRBV11-3|.|TRBJ2-1|TRBD2
TGTGCCAGCAGCCGGGGACTAGCGGGAGCAGCCTACAATGAGCAGTTCTTC
CASSRGLAGAAYNEQFF
>TRBV19|.|TRBJ2-6|TRBD2
TGTGCCAGTAGACCAGCGGGGTACAGCGGGAGGCCACCTAGCTCTGGGGCCAACGTCCTGACTTTC
CASRPAGYSGRPPSSGANVLTF
>TRBV19|.|TRBJ1-5|.
TGTGCCAGTAGCTTTGCTGTGACACAGAGTCAGCCCCAGCATTTT
CASSFAVTQSQPQHF
>TRBV10-3|.|TRBJ2-3|.
TGTGCCATCAGTGAGCGACTAGTTACAGATACGCAGTATTTT
CAISERLVTDTQYF
>TRBV30|.|TRBJ1-5|TRBD1
TGTGCCTGGAGTGGGGACAGAGACAATCAGCCCCAGCATTTT
CAWSGDRDNQPQHF
>TRBV27|once|TRBJ2-5|TRBD1
TGTGCCAGCAGTTTATCCTACCGGGACAGGGAACTCCATCAAGAGACCCAGTACTTC
CASSLSYRDRELHQETQYF
>TRBV5-1|once|TRBJ2-3|TRBD2
TGCGCCAGCAGTGCTACTAGCGGGAGGACAGATACGCAGTATTTT
CASSATSGRTDTQYF
>TRBV28|.|TRBJ1-5|TRBD1
TGTGCCAGCAGCAAATTTACAGGGGGGCTTAATCAGCCCCAGCATTTT
CASSKFTGGLNQPQHF
>TRBV7-3|.|TRBJ1-2|.
TGTGCCAGCAGCCAAACAGGGCCACCCTATGGCTACACCTTC
CASSQTGPPYGYTF
>TRBV6-5|.|TRBJ1-5|.
TGTGCCAGCAGTTACTCGGCGGGTCAGCCCCAGCATTTT
CASSYSAGQPQHF
>TRBV6-6|few|TRBJ2-1|.
TGTGCCAGCAGTTACTCTTCCGTCTACAATGAGCAGTTCTTC
CASSYSSVYNEQFF
>TRBV9|once|TRBJ1-4|TRBD1
TGTGCCAGCAGCGTGCGACAGGGGTCTAATGAAAAACTGTTTTTT
CASSVRQGSNEKLFF
>TRBV2|.|TRBJ2-7|.
TGTGCCAGCAGTGAAGCCCCGGCAGGGCGGGAGCAGTACTTC
CASSEAPAGREQYF
>TRBV28|.|TRBJ1-2|TRBD1
TGTGCCAGCACCTCCTTAGGGACAGGGTTGCATGGCTACACCTTC
CASTSLGTGLHGYTF
>TRBV18|.|TRBJ1-3|.
TGTGCCAGCTCACCACTACGGGACAACTCTGGAAACACCATATATTTT
CASSPLRDNSGNTIYF
>TRBV9|.|TRBJ2-3|TRBD2
TGTGCCAGCAGCGTCATGAGCGGGAGGACGACAGATACGCAGTATTTT
CASSVMSGRTTDTQYF
>TRBV19|once|TRBJ2-2|TRBD1
TGTGCCAGTATTGGTTTGGACAGGACGACCGGGGAGCTGTTTTTT
CASIGLDRTTGELFF
>TRBV29-1|once|TRBJ1-2|TRBD1
TGCAGCGTTAAGGAGAGGGGTGACAGGGCGGGGGGCTACACCTTC
CSVKERGDRAGGYTF
>TRBV7-2|.|TRBJ2-7|TRBD2
TGTGCCAGCAGCTTTTGGCGGGAGTACGAGCAGTACTTC
CASSFWREYEQYF
>TRBV6-1|.|TRBJ1-1|TRBD1
TGTGCCAGCAGTGAGGCAGGGGGTAACACTGAAGCTTTCTTT
CASSEAGGNTEAFF
>TRBV5-1|.|TRBJ2-7|TRBD1
TGCGCCAGCAGCCCCTACGCCGGGACAGGTTACGAGCAGTACTTC
CASSPYAGTGYEQYF
>TRBV7-8|.|TRBJ2-7|.
TGTGCCAGCAGCCCCCGAGACTCATCGTACGAGCAGTGCTTC
CASSPRDSSYEQCF
>TRBV9|.|TRBJ2-2|TRBD1
TGTGCCAGCAGCATCTGGACAGGCCCCCTCGCGGAGCTGTTTTTT
CASSIWTGPLAELFF
>TRBV7-8|.|TRBJ1-2|.
TGTGCCAGCAGCTTAGGGAGGGGCCTAAACTATGGCTACACCTTC
CASSLGRGLNYGYTF